This paragraph covers one T cell receptor (beta chain) sequence. The target of this receptor is not known. Per-base qualities were not stored, and no clone one base away is much larger. Whole blood was collected in K2EDTA tubes by collaborating institutions according to the institutions' own protocols. For TCRbeta analysis, collaborators shipped samples as frozen whole blood, isolated PBMCs, or DNA extracted from either of those sample types. This entry belongs to a study of blood T cell repertoires in COVID-19 (dated by TCRdb to the early 2020s). About the study as a whole: Samples from collaborators originated in the United States, Italy and Spain and spanned both the acute and convalescent phases of COVID-19. The repertoires were made available in a free public database intended to serve as a resource for research on the immune response to SARS-CoV-2. The samples were drawn from two sources: the first 160 participants of the ongoing ImmuneRACE study, and 950 to 1,500 subjects contributed by 6 global collaborators. The sample metadata nearly always contained a de-identified subject ID, COVID-19 status, age in years and sex. The prospective study material was composed of cDNA or gDNA derived from T cells, B-cell-depleted T cells, or PBMCs. Where HLA class I and class II types were available, the types were taken from metadata supplied by the sample provider, not from assay-based typing. The dataset comprised deeply sampled blood TCRbeta repertoires from subjects exposed to, actively infected with, or recovered from COVID-19. Findings and caveats that apply to the study as a whole: The amount of clinical and demographic metadata varied by source and participant and was provided uncurated.

Per the germline V gene, LGHNA is the CDR1 and YNFKEQ is the CDR2. V gives up 0 bases and J gives up 8 bases, and the segment between their germline ends measures 19 bases. The CDR3, from cysteine to phenylalanine, totals 16 residues. The entry retains the CDR3 DNA only, 48 bases that are in frame from base 1. The immunoSEQ Assay, a bias-controlled multiplex PCR, was used to amplify TCRbeta CDR3 regions from genomic DNA. The original methods were these. Nucleated cell counts per sample were estimated from amplification of reference gene primers within the assay. Sequence reads were collapsed and filtered to measure the absolute abundance of every unique TCRbeta CDR3 rearrangement. Productive Simpson clonality was computed per sample as the square root of Simpson's diversity index over productive rearrangements. The clones in this table, taken by TCRdb from immuneACCESS, are in-frame only. Not every clone is retained; where verified, under half of the shortfall comes from an unresolved V gene, and the cause of the rest is unknown. The V and J calls and clone size are taken from that table; D and trimming were inferred from the DNA. The sample yields 10,000 to 15,000 clones; 60% to 80% were counted once. Roughly a third of the sample is held by the ten biggest clonotypes.

The receptor chain draws on TRBV4-2 and TRBJ1-2, with no confidently assigned D gene. The sample comprised peripheral blood. This TCR came from a human donor in a cohort sampled during active COVID-19. The CDR3 reads CASSQDTGLGVYGYTF. The nucleotide sequence reads as follows: TGTGCCAGCAGCCAAGATACCGGACTCGGGGTATACGGCTACACCTTC.